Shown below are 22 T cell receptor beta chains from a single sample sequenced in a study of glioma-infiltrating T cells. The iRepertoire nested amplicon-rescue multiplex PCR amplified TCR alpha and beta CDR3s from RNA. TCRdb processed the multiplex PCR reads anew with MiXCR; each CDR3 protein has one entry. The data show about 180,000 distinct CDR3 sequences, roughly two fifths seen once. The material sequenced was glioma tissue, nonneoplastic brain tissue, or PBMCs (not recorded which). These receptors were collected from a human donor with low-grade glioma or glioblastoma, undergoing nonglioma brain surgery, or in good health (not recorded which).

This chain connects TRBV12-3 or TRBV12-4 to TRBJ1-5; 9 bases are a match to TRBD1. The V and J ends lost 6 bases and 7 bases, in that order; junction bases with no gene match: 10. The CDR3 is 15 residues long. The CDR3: CASRRKGQGVQPQHF. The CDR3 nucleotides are TGTGCCAGCAGGCGTAAGGGACAGGGAGTGCAGCCCCAGCATTTT.

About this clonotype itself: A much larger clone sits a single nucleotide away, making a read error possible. Here the CDR3 DNA reads TGTGCCAGCAGCCAAGTCGTCAGGGGAGACACTGAAGCTTTCTTT. Encoded protein: CASSQVVRGDTEAFF. The chain joins TRBV4-2 to TRBJ1-1; D perhaps matches TRBD1 (6 bases). Germline CDR1 reads LGHNA; CDR2 reads YNFKEQ. V was shortened by 1 base and J by 3 bases, with 12 bases between the two germline ends. The CDR3 covers 15 residues.

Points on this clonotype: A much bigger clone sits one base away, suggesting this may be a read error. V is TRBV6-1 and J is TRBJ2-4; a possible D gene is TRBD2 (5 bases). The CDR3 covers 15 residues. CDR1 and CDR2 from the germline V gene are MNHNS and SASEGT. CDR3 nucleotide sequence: TGTGCCAGCAGCCCCTCGGGGTTCGCGGAAAACATTCATTACTTC. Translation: CASSPSGFAENIHYF.

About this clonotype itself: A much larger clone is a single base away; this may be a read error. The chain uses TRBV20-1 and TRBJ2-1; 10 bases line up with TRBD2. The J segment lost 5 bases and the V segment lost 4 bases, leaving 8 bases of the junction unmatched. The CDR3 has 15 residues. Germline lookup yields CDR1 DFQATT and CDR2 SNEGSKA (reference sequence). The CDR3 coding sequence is TGCAGTGCTACGAAGACTAGCGGGCCCGACAATGAGCAGTTCTTC. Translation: CSATKTSGPDNEQFF.

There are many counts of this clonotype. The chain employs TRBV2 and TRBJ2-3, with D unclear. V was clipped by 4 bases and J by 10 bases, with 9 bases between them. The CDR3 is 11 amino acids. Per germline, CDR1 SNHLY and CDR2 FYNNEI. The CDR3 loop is CASSADPAQYF. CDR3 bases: TGTGCCAGCAGTGCCGACCCAGCGCAGTATTTT.

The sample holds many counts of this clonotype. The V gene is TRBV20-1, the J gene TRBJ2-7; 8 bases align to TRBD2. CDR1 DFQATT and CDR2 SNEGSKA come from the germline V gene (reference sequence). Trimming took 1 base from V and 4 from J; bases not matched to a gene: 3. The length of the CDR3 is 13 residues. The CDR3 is CSARAGLEYEQYF. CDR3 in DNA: TGCAGTGCTAGAGCGGGACTAGAGTACGAGCAGTACTTC.

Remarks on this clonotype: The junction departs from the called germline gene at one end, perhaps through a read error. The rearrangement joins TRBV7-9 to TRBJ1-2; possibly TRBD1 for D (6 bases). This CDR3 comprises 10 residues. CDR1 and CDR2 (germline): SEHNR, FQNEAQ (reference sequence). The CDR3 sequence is CAGGQDGYAF. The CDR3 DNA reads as TGTGCAGGGGGTCAGGATGGCTACGCCTTC.

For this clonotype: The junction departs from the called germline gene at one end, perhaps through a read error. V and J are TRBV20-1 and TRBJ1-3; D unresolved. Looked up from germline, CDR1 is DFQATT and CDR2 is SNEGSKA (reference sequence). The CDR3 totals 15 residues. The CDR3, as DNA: TGCAGTGATAGAAAGGGCGGAGACACTGGAAACACCATATATTTT. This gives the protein CSDRKGGDTGNTIYF.

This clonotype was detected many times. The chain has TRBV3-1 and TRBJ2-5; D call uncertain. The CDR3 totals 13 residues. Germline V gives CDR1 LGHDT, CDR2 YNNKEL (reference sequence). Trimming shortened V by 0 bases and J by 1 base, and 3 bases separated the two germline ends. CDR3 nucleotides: TGTGCCAGCAGCCAAGACCTCCAAGAGACCCAGTACTTC. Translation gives CASSQDLQETQYF.

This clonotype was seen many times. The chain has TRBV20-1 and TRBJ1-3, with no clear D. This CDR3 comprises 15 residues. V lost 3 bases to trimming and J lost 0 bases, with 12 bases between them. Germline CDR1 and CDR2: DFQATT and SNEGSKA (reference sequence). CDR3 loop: CSASTSSFSGNTIYF. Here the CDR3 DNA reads TGCAGTGCTAGCACATCTTCTTTCTCTGGAAACACCATATATTTT.

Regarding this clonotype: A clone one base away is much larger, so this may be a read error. Here the CDR3 reads CASGLEGRTEAFF. The CDR3 DNA reads as TGTGCCAGCGGCTTAGAGGGACGCACTGAAGCTTTCTTT. The gene calls are TRBV11-1 and TRBJ1-1; a weak D match, TRBD1 (5 bases). The CDR3 covers 13 residues. CDR1 and CDR2 (germline): SGHAT, FQDESV (reference sequence).

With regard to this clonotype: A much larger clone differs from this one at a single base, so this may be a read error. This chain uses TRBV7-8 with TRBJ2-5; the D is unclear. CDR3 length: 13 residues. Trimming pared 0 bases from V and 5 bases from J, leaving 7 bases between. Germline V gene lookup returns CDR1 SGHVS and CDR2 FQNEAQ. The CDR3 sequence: CASSLARSETQYF. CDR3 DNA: TGTGCCAGCAGCTTAGCTAGAAGCGAGACCCAGTACTTC. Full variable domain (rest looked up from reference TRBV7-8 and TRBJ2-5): GAGVSQSPRYKVAKRGQDVALRCDPISGHVSLFWYQQALGQGPEFLTYFQNEAQLDKSGLPSDRFFAERPEGSVSTLKIQRTQQEDSAVYLCASSLARSETQYFGPGTRLLVL.

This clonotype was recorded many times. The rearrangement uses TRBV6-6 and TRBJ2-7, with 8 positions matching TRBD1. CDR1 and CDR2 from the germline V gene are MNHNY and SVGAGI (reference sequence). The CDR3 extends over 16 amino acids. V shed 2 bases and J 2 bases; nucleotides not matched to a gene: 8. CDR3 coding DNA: TGTGCCAGCAGTTACACCGGGACAGGCAACGCCTACGAGCAGTACTTC. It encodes CASSYTGTGNAYEQYF.

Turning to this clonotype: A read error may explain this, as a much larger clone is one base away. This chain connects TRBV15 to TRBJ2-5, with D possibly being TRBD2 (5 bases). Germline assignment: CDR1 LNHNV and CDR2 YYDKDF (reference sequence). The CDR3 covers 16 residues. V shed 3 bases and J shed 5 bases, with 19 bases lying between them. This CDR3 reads CATSRDRLSGWETQYF. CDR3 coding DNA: TGTGCCACCAGCAGGGACCGGTTATCGGGGTGGGAGACCCAGTACTTC.

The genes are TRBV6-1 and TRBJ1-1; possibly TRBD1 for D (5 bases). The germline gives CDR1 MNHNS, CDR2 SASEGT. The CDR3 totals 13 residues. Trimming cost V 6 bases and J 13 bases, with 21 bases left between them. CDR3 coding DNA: TGTGCCAGCAGCTTAGGTGGGATTTATAGGGGTTTCTTT. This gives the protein CASSLGGIYRGFF.

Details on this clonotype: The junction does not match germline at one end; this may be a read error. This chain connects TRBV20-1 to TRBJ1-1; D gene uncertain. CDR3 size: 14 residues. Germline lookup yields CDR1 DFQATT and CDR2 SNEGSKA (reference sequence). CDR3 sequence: CSSRSRGMYTEAFF. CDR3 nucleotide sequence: TGCAGTTCTAGAAGTCGCGGGATGTACACTGAAGCTTTCTTT.

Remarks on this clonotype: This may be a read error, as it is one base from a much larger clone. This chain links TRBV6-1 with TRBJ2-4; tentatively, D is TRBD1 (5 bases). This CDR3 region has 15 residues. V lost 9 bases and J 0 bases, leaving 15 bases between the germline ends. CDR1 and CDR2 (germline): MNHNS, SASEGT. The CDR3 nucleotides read TGTGCCAGTACCCAAAGTGGGGCAGCCAAAAACATTCAGTACTTC. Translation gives CASTQSGAAKNIQYF.

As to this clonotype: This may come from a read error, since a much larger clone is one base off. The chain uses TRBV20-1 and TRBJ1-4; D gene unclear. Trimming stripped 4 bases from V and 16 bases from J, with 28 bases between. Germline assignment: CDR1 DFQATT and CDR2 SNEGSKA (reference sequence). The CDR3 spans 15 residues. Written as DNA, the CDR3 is TGCAGTGCTAAACCTCCTGGGCAGGAACTAAGAAAAAGGTTTTTT. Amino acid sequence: CSAKPPGQELRKRFF.

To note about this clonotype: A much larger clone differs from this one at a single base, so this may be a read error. The CDR3 DNA sequence: TGTGCCAGCGGGGTTCGAACAGATACGCGGTATTTT. Its translation: CASGVRTDTRYF. The chain has TRBV2 and TRBJ2-3; D call uncertain. The germline CDR1 and CDR2 sequences are SNHLY and FYNNEI. The CDR3 totals 12 residues. The full variable domain, its missing parts supplied by reference TRBV2 and TRBJ2-3, is EPEVTQTPSHQVTQMGQEVILRCVPISNHLYFYWYRQILGQKVEFLVSFYNNEISEKSEIFDDQFSVERPDGSNFTLKIRSTKLEDSAMYFCASGVRTDTRYFGPGTRLTVL.

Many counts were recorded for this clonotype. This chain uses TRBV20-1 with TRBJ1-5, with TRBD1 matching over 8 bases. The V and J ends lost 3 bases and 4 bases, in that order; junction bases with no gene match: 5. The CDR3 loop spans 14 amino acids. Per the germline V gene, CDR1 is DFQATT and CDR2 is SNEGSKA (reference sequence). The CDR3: CSASDRGPNQPQHF. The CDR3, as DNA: TGCAGTGCTAGTGACAGGGGCCCTAATCAGCCCCAGCATTTT.

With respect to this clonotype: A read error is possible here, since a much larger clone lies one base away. The CDR3 reads CASSPRLAGALGEQYF. The CDR3 region has the DNA TGTGCCAGCAGCCCTCGACTAGCGGGAGCTTTAGGGGAGCAGTACTTC. This rearrangement joins TRBV27 to TRBJ2-7; TRBD2 matches 12 bases. Germline CDR1 is MNHEY and CDR2 is SMNVEV (reference sequence). After removal of 6 bases from V and 7 bases from J, the junction contained 13 bases not matched to a gene. This CDR3 comprises 16 residues.

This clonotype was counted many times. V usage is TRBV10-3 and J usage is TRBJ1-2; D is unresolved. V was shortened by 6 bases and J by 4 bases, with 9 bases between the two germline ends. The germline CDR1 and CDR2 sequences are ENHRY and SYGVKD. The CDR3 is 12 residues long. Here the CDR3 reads CAISPTVYGYTF. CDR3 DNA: TGTGCCATCAGCCCCACCGTCTATGGCTACACCTTC.